This TCR beta chain was recorded in a study of vaccination and CD4 T cells after COVID-19. Sample time point: late sampling 161 to 241 days after vaccination in three convalescent patients. Treatment in this sample: 10-day PBMC culture with coronavirus spike peptide pools or control peptides (ViraFEST assay). Peptide pools at roughly 11 ug/ml, together with approximately 9.6 IU/ml IL-2, were added to cultures of roughly 2 million PBMCs per well. The assay that was used to sequence DNA from cultured CD4+ T cells was the Oncomine TCR Beta short-read assay. TCRdb re-called the PCR reads with MiXCR, one entry per CDR3 protein. Of fewer than 20,000 distinct CDR3 sequences in the sample, about 45% are singletons; the top ten hold 15% to 20%. Trimming pared 6 bases from V and 2 bases from J, leaving 10 bases between. The CDR3 is 13 residues long. Germline CDR1 reads MNHEY; CDR2 reads SMNVEV (reference sequence).

Remarks on this clonotype: The antigen remains undetermined.

The sequenced sample was CD4+ T cells from blood, cultured in vitro, obtained about 7 months after SARS-CoV-2 vaccination. The gene calls are TRBV27 and TRBJ2-5; D is perhaps TRBD2 (6 bases). This TCR was recovered from a human donor who had recovered from COVID-19. As DNA, the CDR3 is TGTGCCAGCAGCAGGGACTTTCAAGAGACCCAGTACTTC. Its translation is CASSRDFQETQYF.